This TCR beta chain emerged from a study of blood T cell repertoires in COVID-19. About the research overall: Italy, Spain and the United States were the sources of the convalescent and acute COVID-19 samples.

Germline CDR1 reads SQVTM; CDR2 reads ANQGSEA. The length of the CDR3 is 13 residues. V gave up 3 bases and J gave up 6 bases; unmatched junction bases: 5. The table came from immunoSEQ multiplex PCR; TCRdb's copy has only in-frame clones and leaves some out. Counted here are a few hundred thousand clones, approximately 90% occurring once; the ten biggest clones make up over 1.5%. The TCR sequence derives from a man in his 70s with acute or convalescent COVID-19. V and J are TRBV29-1 and TRBJ2-7; 10 positions agree with TRBD2. The source material was peripheral blood. The DNA of the CDR3 is TGCAGCGTTGAGGGACTAGCGACGAGCGAGCAGTACTTC. Translating gives CSVEGLATSEQYF.